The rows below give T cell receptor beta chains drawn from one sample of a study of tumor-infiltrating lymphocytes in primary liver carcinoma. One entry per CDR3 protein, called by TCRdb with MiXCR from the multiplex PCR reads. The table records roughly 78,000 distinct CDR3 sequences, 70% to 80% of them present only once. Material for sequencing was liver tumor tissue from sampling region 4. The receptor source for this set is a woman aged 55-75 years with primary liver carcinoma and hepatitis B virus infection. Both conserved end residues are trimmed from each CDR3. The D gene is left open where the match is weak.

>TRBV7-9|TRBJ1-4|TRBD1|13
TSCGQGAQYEKLF
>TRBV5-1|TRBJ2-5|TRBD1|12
ASSPRGHQETQY
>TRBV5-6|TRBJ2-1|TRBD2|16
ASRRRHPLAGTNNEQF
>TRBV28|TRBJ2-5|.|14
ASSPQGGALQETQN
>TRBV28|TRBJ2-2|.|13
ASSLGGEDIGELF
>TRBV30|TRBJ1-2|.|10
AWIAGTVGYT
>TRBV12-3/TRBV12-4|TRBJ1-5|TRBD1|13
ASSSTGGRGQPQH
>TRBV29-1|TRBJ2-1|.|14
SVEGTLAPEWNDLF
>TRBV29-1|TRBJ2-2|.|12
SAAEWANTGELF
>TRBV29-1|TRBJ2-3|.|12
SVEAAECIDTQY
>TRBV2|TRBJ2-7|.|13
ASSEDLRRGYEQY
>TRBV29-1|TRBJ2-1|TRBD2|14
TIEEGSGRAYNEQF
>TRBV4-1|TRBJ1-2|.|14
TSSQDVRSPGGGYT
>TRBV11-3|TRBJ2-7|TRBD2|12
ASSLSGREHGQY
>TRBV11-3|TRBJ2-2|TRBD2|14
ASSRSGTNVIGELF
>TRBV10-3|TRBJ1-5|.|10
DISTTNQPLH
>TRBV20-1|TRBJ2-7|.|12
GARGTILTYEQY
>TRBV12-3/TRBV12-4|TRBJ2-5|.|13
ASSLGLTGPETQY
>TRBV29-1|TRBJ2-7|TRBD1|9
SVAWTGHKY
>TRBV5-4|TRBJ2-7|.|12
ASSLGLTDYEQY
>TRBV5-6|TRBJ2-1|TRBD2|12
TSRRDYPYNEQF
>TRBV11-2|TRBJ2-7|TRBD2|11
ASSPGRLGEQY
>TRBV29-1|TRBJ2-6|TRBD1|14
SVKGQGSSGANVLR
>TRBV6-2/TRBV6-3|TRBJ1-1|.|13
ASSCRVFEACWAL
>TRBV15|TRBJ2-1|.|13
ATSRTLTGPGDQF